The clone carrying this T cell receptor (beta chain) was seen only once. Its matching antigen is unknown. The record originates from a study of post-analysis software for immune sequencing data. On the study more broadly: Clinical courses comprised relapsing-remitting, secondary progressive and progressive-relapsing multiple sclerosis. Study observations and caveats: Roughly 5 TRBV segments occurring more often in patients than controls included TRBV5-6, TRBV5-1 and TRBV20-1.

Unique molecular identifiers had been added to the TCR beta cDNA libraries. TCRdb called the PCR reads again in MiXCR, with one record for every CDR3 protein. The table records roughly 540,000 distinct CDR3 sequences, around 36% of them present only once. V shed 4 bases, J shed 10 bases, and the junction held 12 bases outside the gene matches. Germline V gene sequence: CDR1 LGHNA, CDR2 YNFKEQ. This CDR3 contains 16 residues. The TCR was taken from a girl under 18 with multiple sclerosis. J is TRBJ1-6 and V is TRBV4-2, with TRBD1 matching 8 bases. Sequencing was done on a sample of blood. The CDR3 loop reads CASSPNHQGAGSPLHF. CDR3 nucleotide sequence: TGTGCCAGCAGCCCCAATCACCAGGGGGCAGGATCACCCCTCCACTTT.